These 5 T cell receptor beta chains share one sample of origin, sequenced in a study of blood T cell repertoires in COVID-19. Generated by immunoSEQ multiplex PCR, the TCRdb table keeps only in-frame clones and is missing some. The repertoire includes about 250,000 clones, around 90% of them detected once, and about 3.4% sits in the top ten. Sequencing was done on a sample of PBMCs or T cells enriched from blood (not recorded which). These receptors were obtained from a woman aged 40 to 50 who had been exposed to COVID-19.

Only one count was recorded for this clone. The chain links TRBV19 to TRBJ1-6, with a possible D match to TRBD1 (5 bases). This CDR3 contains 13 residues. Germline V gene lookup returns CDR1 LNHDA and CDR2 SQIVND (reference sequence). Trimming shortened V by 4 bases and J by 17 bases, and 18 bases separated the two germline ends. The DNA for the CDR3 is TGTGCCAGTAGTACACAGGACGGCCCGGAAGTCCACTTT. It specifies CASSTQDGPEVHF.

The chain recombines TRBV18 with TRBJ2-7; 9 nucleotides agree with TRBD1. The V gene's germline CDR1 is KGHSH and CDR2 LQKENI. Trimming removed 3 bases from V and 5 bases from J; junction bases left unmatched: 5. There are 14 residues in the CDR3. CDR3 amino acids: CASSPDRGTHEQYF. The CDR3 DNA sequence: TGTGCCAGCTCACCGGACAGGGGAACCCACGAGCAGTACTTC.

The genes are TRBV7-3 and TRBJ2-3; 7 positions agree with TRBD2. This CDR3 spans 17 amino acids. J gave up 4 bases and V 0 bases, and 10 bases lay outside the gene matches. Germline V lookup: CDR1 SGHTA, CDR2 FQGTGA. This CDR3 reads CASSLTGGGPIADTQYF. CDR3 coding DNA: TGTGCCAGCAGCTTAACGGGGGGAGGGCCAATCGCAGATACGCAGTATTTT. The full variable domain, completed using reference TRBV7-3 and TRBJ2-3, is GAGVSQTPSNKVTEKGKYVELRCDPISGHTALYWYRQSLGQGPEFLIYFQGTGAADDSGLPNDRFFAVRPEGSVSTLKIQRTERGDSAVYLCASSLTGGGPIADTQYFGPGTRLTVL.

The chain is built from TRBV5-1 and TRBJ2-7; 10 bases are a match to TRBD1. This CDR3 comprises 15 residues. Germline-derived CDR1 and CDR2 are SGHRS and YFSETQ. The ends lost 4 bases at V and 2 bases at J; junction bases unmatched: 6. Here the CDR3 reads CASSIGQGDPYEQYF. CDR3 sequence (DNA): TGCGCCAGCAGCATCGGACAGGGGGACCCCTACGAGCAGTACTTC.

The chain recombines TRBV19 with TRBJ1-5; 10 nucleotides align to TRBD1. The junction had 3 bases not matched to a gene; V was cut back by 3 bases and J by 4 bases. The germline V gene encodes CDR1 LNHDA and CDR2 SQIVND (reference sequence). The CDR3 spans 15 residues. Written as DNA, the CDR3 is TGTGCCAGTAGTATGCCGGGACAGGGGAATCAGCCCCAGCATTTT. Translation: CASSMPGQGNQPQHF.